A single sample is the source of the 32 T cell receptor beta chains below, sequenced in a study of shared clonotypes between healthy human individuals. The method was immunoSEQ multiplex PCR; TCRdb's version includes in-frame clones alone and lacks a portion of them. This table holds 2 million to 3 million clones, over 85% found once. Sequenced input: naive CD4+ T cells from PBMCs. Documented subset: CD45RA+ positively selected. The receptors originated from a man aged 18-30 years in good health. Some clones in this sample may be carry-over from other donors' samples.

This rearrangement joins TRBV25-1 to TRBJ2-3; TRBD2 might be the D (5 bases). Germline assignment: CDR1 MGHDK and CDR2 SYGVNS. The CDR3 loop spans 13 amino acids. V was shortened by 6 bases and J by 3 bases, with 10 bases between the two germline ends. The CDR3 DNA follows: TGTGCCAGCAGCACACCGGGGACAGATACGCAGTATTTT. Its translation is CASSTPGTDTQYF. Using reference TRBV25-1 and TRBJ2-3 for the parts outside the CDR3, the full variable domain is EADIYQTPRYLVIGTGKKITLECSQTMGHDKMYWYQQDPGMELHLIHYSYGVNSTEKGDLSSESTVSRIRTEHFPLTLESARPSHTSQYLCASSTPGTDTQYFGPGTRLTVL.

This clone was picked up a small number of times. The rearrangement uses TRBV7-9 and TRBJ1-1; the D is unclear. The V gene lost 1 base and the J gene lost 1 base, with 7 bases spanning the gap. Germline V gives CDR1 SEHNR, CDR2 FQNEAQ (reference sequence). The CDR3 runs to 14 residues. The CDR3 sequence is CASSLGDENTEAFF. The CDR3 nucleotides read TGTGCCAGCAGCTTAGGAGACGAGAACACTGAAGCTTTCTTT.

The gene calls are TRBV7-6 and TRBJ2-5; no firm D call. The CDR3 consists of 11 residues. Deletions cut 5 bases from V and 2 bases from J, with 3 bases between. Germline loops: CDR1 SGHVS, CDR2 FNYEAQ. CDR3 residues: CASSMQETQYF. For the CDR3, the DNA is TGTGCCAGCAGCATGCAAGAGACCCAGTACTTC.

This clone was detected once. This chain uses TRBV5-1 with TRBJ2-7; 9 nucleotides agree with TRBD2. Trimming cost V 0 bases and J 2 bases; bases outside gene matches: 9. Germline CDR1 is SGHRS and CDR2 is YFSETQ. The CDR3 contains 17 residues. The CDR3, as DNA: TGCGCCAGCAGCTTGGGGCTGGGGCTAGCGGGGACCTACGAGCAGTACTTC. It codes for CASSLGLGLAGTYEQYF.

This chain connects TRBV6-1 to TRBJ2-5; possibly TRBD2 for D (5 bases). V was shortened by 8 bases and J by 5 bases, with 15 bases between the two germline ends. This CDR3 spans 13 amino acids. Germline loops: CDR1 MNHNS, CDR2 SASEGT. DNA for the CDR3: TGTGCCAGCGCTCGGTCATCGGGGGAGACCCAGTACTTC. Protein sequence: CASARSSGETQYF.

About this clone: Other nucleotide sequences from this sample produce the same CDR3. V gene TRBV28 combines with J gene TRBJ2-3; D remains unclear. Trimming left V 2 bases short and J 3 bases short, with 3 bases between. The germline V gene encodes CDR1 MDHEN and CDR2 SYDVKM. The CDR3 covers 12 residues. CDR3 in DNA: TGTGCCAGCAGTTTAGGGACAGATACGCAGTATTTT. Translating gives CASSLGTDTQYF.

The genes are TRBV29-1 and TRBJ2-3, with D hard to call. The V and J ends lost 4 bases and 2 bases respectively, with 13 bases between them. The germline V gene encodes CDR1 SQVTM and CDR2 ANQGSEA. The CDR3 extends over 14 amino acids. The chain's CDR3 is CSVVVTAFTDTQYF. The CDR3 DNA follows: TGCAGCGTTGTGGTAACAGCATTCACAGATACGCAGTATTTT.

This clone is a singleton in its sample. The chain links TRBV10-2 to TRBJ2-1; D is perhaps TRBD1 or TRBD2 (5 bases each). Germline assignment: CDR1 WSHSY and CDR2 SAAADI. Trimming left V 0 bases short and J 6 bases short, with 12 bases between. The CDR3 covers 15 residues. DNA of the CDR3: TGCGCCAGCAGTGAGTCGATTTGGGGGATCAATGAGCAGTTCTTC. It translates to CASSESIWGINEQFF.

Notes on this clone: Additional DNA sequences in this sample encode the identical CDR3. This chain links TRBV7-3 with TRBJ2-1; TRBD2 matches at 7 bases. The V gene end was trimmed by 5 bases and the J gene end by 4 bases; junction bases not matched to a gene: 5. The CDR3 totals 14 residues. Germline V lookup: CDR1 SGHTA, CDR2 FQGTGA. In nucleotides, the CDR3 is TGTGCCAGCAGCCCGACTAGCAGTTACAATGAGCAGTTCTTC. This sequence encodes CASSPTSSYNEQFF.

This chain connects TRBV27 to TRBJ2-2; weak D call: TRBD1 (5 bases). CDR3 length equals 14 residues. The V gene's germline CDR1 is MNHEY and CDR2 SMNVEV (reference sequence). Trimming shortened V by 0 bases and J by 6 bases, and 8 bases separated the two germline ends. CDR3 protein: CASSLSRTSGELFF. As DNA, the CDR3 is TGTGCCAGCAGTTTATCAAGGACATCCGGGGAGCTGTTTTTT.

The rearrangement uses TRBV9 and TRBJ1-2; possibly TRBD1 for D (6 bases). Germline V gene sequence: CDR1 SGDLS, CDR2 YYNGEE. The CDR3 is made up of 12 amino acids. The V and J ends lost 4 bases and 6 bases respectively, with 10 bases between them. CDR3 protein: CASSSDSHGYTF. The DNA of the CDR3 is TGTGCCAGCAGCTCGGACAGCCATGGCTACACCTTC.

V usage is TRBV9 and J usage is TRBJ2-3; D not resolved. V was trimmed by 0 bases and J by 5 bases, leaving 19 bases between them. The length of the CDR3 is 17 residues. The germline CDR1 and CDR2 sequences are SGDLS and YYNGEE. CDR3 sequence reads: CASSVAPGPALGDTQYF. Written as DNA, the CDR3 is TGTGCCAGCAGCGTAGCCCCCGGGCCGGCCCTAGGAGATACGCAGTATTTT.

This clone was detected only a few times. V gene TRBV13 combines with J gene TRBJ2-7; D is unclear. V lost 5 bases and J 3 bases, leaving 11 bases between the germline ends. The CDR3 totals 13 residues. Germline V gene lookup returns CDR1 PRHDT and CDR2 FYEKMQ (reference sequence). CDR3 DNA: TGTGCCAGCAGCCCCCGTGGGCGCTACGAGCAGTACTTC. Translation gives CASSPRGRYEQYF.

With respect to this clone: This sample also contains other DNA sequences that code for the same CDR3. The gene calls are TRBV6-5 and TRBJ1-1; D is ambiguous. Germline CDR1 is MNHEY and CDR2 is SVGAGI. CDR3 length equals 13 residues. Trimming pared 0 bases from V and 4 bases from J, leaving 6 bases between. CDR3 DNA sequence: TGTGCCAGCAGTTACTCAGGCGGCACTGAAGCTTTCTTT. Its protein is CASSYSGGTEAFF.

The genes are TRBV28 and TRBJ1-3; TRBD1 is a possible D gene (6 bases). CDR1 is MDHEN, CDR2 SYDVKM, per germline. V lost 6 bases, J lost 4 bases, and 10 bases lay in between. The CDR3 runs 13 residues. CDR3: CASRLGGGNTIYF. In DNA form, the CDR3 reads TGTGCCAGCAGATTAGGGGGGGGAAACACCATATATTTT.

This sequence joins TRBV7-9 and TRBJ2-3, with TRBD2 as a possible D gene (6 bases). The CDR3 runs to 16 residues. Per the germline V gene, CDR1 is SEHNR and CDR2 is FQNEAQ (reference sequence). Deletions cut 2 bases from V and 4 bases from J, with 16 bases between. This CDR3 reads CASSLSGGRGADTQYF. As DNA, the CDR3 is TGTGCCAGCAGCTTATCCGGCGGGCGGGGAGCAGATACGCAGTATTTT.

This rearrangement joins TRBV5-5 to TRBJ1-2; D call uncertain. Germline CDR1 reads SGHKS; CDR2 reads YYEKEE (reference sequence). There are 14 residues in the CDR3. V was trimmed by 2 bases and J by 8 bases, leaving 16 bases between them. CDR3 DNA sequence: TGTGCCAGCAGCTTAGGGCAGATCTATGCGGGCTACACCTTC. Its translation is CASSLGQIYAGYTF.

The chain joins TRBV15 to TRBJ2-1, with D unclear. Germline lookup yields CDR1 LNHNV and CDR2 YYDKDF (reference sequence). This CDR3 region has 16 residues. The V end was cut by 0 bases, the J end by 6 bases, with 15 bases between. The CDR3 DNA reads as TGTGCCACCAGCAGAGATAACCCCCCTTCGGGCAATGAGCAGTTCTTC. Its protein product is CATSRDNPPSGNEQFF.

The CDR3 protein is CASSLSRTSIDTQYF. The CDR3, as DNA: TGTGCCAGCAGCTTAAGTAGGACTTCTATCGATACGCAGTATTTT. The J gene is TRBJ2-3, the V gene TRBV7-3; tentatively, D is TRBD2 (5 bases). V was trimmed by 1 base and J by 6 bases, leaving 14 bases between them. CDR3 size: 15 residues. CDR1 and CDR2 from the germline V gene are SGHTA and FQGTGA.

V and J are TRBV5-1 and TRBJ2-1; D is undetermined. This CDR3 region has 15 residues. V lost 0 bases to trimming and J lost 6 bases, with 13 bases between them. From germline, CDR1 is SGHRS and CDR2 YFSETQ. CDR3: CASSLVGQNSNEQFF. The CDR3 DNA is TGCGCCAGCAGCTTGGTTGGCCAAAACTCCAATGAGCAGTTCTTC.

The V gene is TRBV15, the J gene TRBJ1-5, with 12 bases fitting TRBD1. Per germline, CDR1 LNHNV and CDR2 YYDKDF (reference sequence). J was trimmed by 2 bases and V by 1 base; bases with no gene match: 6. The CDR3 contains 18 residues. The CDR3 region is CATSRGRGTGGGNQPQHF. The CDR3 DNA reads TGTGCCACCAGCAGAGGACGGGGGACAGGGGGCGGCAATCAGCCCCAGCATTTT.

The chain links TRBV11-2 to TRBJ2-1; 10 bases agree with TRBD1. The CDR3 is 17 residues long. CDR1 and CDR2 (germline): SGHAT, FQNNGV. Unmatched junction bases numbered 18, after V lost 1 base and J lost 15 bases. Here the CDR3 DNA reads TGTGCCAGCAGCTTAGGTCTCTCCGGGGACAGGGGCCCTGAGGGGTTCTTC. Amino acids: CASSLGLSGDRGPEGFF. The variable domain in full, completed from reference TRBV11-2 and TRBJ2-1, reads EAGVAQSPRYKIIEKRQSVAFWCNPISGHATLYWYQQILGQGPKLLIQFQNNGVVDDSQLPKDRFSAERLKGVDSTLKIQPAKLEDSAVYLCASSLGLSGDRGPEGFFGPGTRLTVL.

The V and J genes are TRBV7-9 and TRBJ2-5; 9 nucleotides align to TRBD2. V lost 1 base, J lost 5 bases, and 8 bases stayed unmatched. The CDR3 consists of 16 residues. The germline CDR1 and CDR2 sequences are SEHNR and FQNEAQ (reference sequence). The CDR3 sequence: CASSLGLAGTEETQYF. For the CDR3, the DNA is TGTGCCAGCAGCTTAGGCCTAGCGGGAACGGAGGAGACCCAGTACTTC.

The chain uses TRBV5-1 and TRBJ2-1; D is unresolved. CDR1 is SGHRS and CDR2 is YFSETQ in the germline V gene. This CDR3 is 14 amino acids long. Trimming pared 1 base from V and 4 bases from J, leaving 9 bases between. CDR3 sequence: CASSLSILYNEQFF. The CDR3, as DNA: TGCGCCAGCAGCTTGAGCATCCTTTACAATGAGCAGTTCTTC.

The V and J genes are TRBV7-9 and TRBJ2-3; possible D gene TRBD1, 7 bases. CDR3 size: 16 residues. V lost 4 bases, J lost 0 bases, and 14 bases lay in between. In germline, CDR1 is SEHNR, CDR2 FQNEAQ (reference sequence). As DNA, the CDR3 is TGTGCCAGCAGCTCCCAGGGGGGTTTTAGCACAGATACGCAGTATTTT. Its protein is CASSSQGGFSTDTQYF.

A remark on this clone: Other nucleotide sequences in the sample specify the same CDR3. This rearrangement joins TRBV7-3 to TRBJ2-3; D is ambiguous. The CDR3 runs 13 residues. Between the trimmed V and J ends, which lost 2 bases and 1 base, there was a span of 4 bases. Germline lookup yields CDR1 SGHTA and CDR2 FQGTGA. CDR3 amino acids: CASSLLGTDTQYF. The CDR3 nucleotides read TGTGCCAGCAGCTTACTAGGCACAGATACGCAGTATTTT. Filled out from reference TRBV7-3 and TRBJ2-3, the complete variable domain reads GAGVSQTPSNKVTEKGKYVELRCDPISGHTALYWYRQSLGQGPEFLIYFQGTGAADDSGLPNDRFFAVRPEGSVSTLKIQRTERGDSAVYLCASSLLGTDTQYFGPGTRLTVL.

The chain joins TRBV28 to TRBJ1-5; the D gene is possibly TRBD1 (5 bases). The germline CDR1 and CDR2 sequences are MDHEN and SYDVKM. The ends were cut back, 8 bases at V and 4 bases at J, with 21 bases in the middle. The CDR3 is 16 residues long. The CDR3 coding sequence is TGTGCCAGCCAACTCCGGGAGGCAGGGTGGAATCAGCCCCAGCATTTT. Amino acid sequence: CASQLREAGWNQPQHF.

A note on this clone: Other DNA sequences in this sample translate to the same CDR3. The genes are TRBV7-9 and TRBJ1-2, with a possible D match to TRBD1 (6 bases). Trimming left V 4 bases short and J 4 bases short, with 7 bases between. This CDR3 contains 12 residues. Per germline, CDR1 SEHNR and CDR2 FQNEAQ (reference sequence). The CDR3 protein is CASSSDSYGYTF. The CDR3 bases are TGTGCCAGCAGCTCGGACAGCTATGGCTACACCTTC.

The V gene is TRBV28, the J gene TRBJ2-3; 7 bases fit TRBD1. Trimming at V came to 4 bases and at J to 1 base, leaving 20 bases not matched to a gene. CDR1 is MDHEN, CDR2 SYDVKM, per germline. The CDR3 extends over 20 amino acids. As DNA, the CDR3 is TGTGCCAGCAGTTCCCCTATGCTACGGCCAGGGGGACGGGGCACAGATACGCAGTATTTT. The encoded protein is CASSSPMLRPGGRGTDTQYF.

The rearrangement joins TRBV19 to TRBJ2-3; 7 bases align to TRBD1. The junction had 9 bases not matched to a gene; V was cut back by 6 bases and J by 0 bases. Per the germline V gene, CDR1 is LNHDA and CDR2 is SQIVND (reference sequence). This CDR3 spans 16 amino acids. CDR3 residues: CASSIWGTASTDTQYF. In nucleotides, the CDR3 is TGTGCCAGTAGCATATGGGGGACAGCTAGCACAGATACGCAGTATTTT.

The chain combines TRBV9 with TRBJ2-7; TRBD1 agrees at 9 bases. V dropped 3 bases and J dropped 6; count of bases not matched to a gene: 4. From germline, CDR1 is SGDLS and CDR2 YYNGEE. This CDR3 region has 13 residues. CDR3 sequence reads: CASSAGQGSEQYF. CDR3 nucleotides: TGTGCCAGCAGCGCGGGACAGGGTTCCGAGCAGTACTTC.

The table lists this clone with a count of one. The chain carries TRBV7-6 and TRBJ2-1; D is uncertain. CDR3 length equals 13 residues. Germline assignment: CDR1 SGHVS and CDR2 FNYEAQ. Trimming cost V 4 bases and J 0 bases, with 4 bases left between them. The CDR3 DNA follows: TGTGCCAGCAGCTACAACTCCTACAATGAGCAGTTCTTC. Translated, it gives CASSYNSYNEQFF.